The 17 T cell receptor beta chains below all came from one sample that was sequenced in a study of T cells after yellow fever vaccination. MiXCR, applied by TCRdb to the 5' RACE reads, yields one record per CDR3 protein. This sample has fewer than 20,000 distinct CDR3 sequences; approximately 4% occur once, and the top ten carry less than 0.45%. Source: PBMCs, either bulk or a sorted T-cell subset (CD4+, CD8+, memory, or dextramer-sorted; not recorded which), taken 15 days after the yellow fever booster vaccination. The receptors come from a man under 40 who received the YFV17D yellow fever vaccine.

This clonotype came up many times. The chain carries TRBV5-1 and TRBJ2-2; D is ambiguous. The ends were cut back, 2 bases at V and 4 bases at J, with 6 bases in the middle. The CDR3 sequence is 13 residues long. Germline CDR1 and CDR2: SGHRS and YFSETQ. CDR3 coding DNA: TGCGCCAGCAGCTTACAGATCACCGGGGAGCTGTTTTTT. It is translated as CASSLQITGELFF.

This clonotype was seen many times. The J gene is TRBJ2-7, the V gene TRBV5-1; 7 bases match TRBD2. Germline V gene sequence: CDR1 SGHRS, CDR2 YFSETQ. The ends lost 0 bases at V and 1 base at J; junction bases unmatched: 7. The CDR3 sequence is 16 residues long. For the CDR3, the DNA is TGCGCCAGCAGCTTGGACCGGGACTACCCTTCCTACGAGCAGTACTTC. This gives the protein CASSLDRDYPSYEQYF.

By share of the sample, this clonotype is medium-sized. The chain is built from TRBV4-3 and TRBJ2-1; D is possibly TRBD2 (6 bases). Germline lookup yields CDR1 LGHNA and CDR2 YSLEER. The CDR3 length is 14 residues. Deletions cut 1 base from V and 8 bases from J, with 12 bases between. The CDR3: CASSQGWRGDEQFF. In DNA form, the CDR3 reads TGCGCCAGCAGCCAAGGATGGCGGGGCGATGAGCAGTTCTTC.

This clonotype occurred many times. The V and J genes are TRBV7-2 and TRBJ2-7; 7 bases are shared with TRBD2. Germline lookup yields CDR1 SGHTA and CDR2 FQGNSA. J gave up 5 bases and V 1 base, and 11 bases lay outside the gene matches. The CDR3 is 16 amino acids. The CDR3 loop is CASSLVGGRATNEQYF. The CDR3 DNA reads TGTGCCAGCAGCTTAGTCGGGGGGAGGGCCACCAACGAGCAGTACTTC.

In this sample, this clonotype turned up many times. This chain connects TRBV12-3 or TRBV12-4 to TRBJ2-4; D is perhaps TRBD1 (6 bases). The CDR3 length is 14 residues. V was trimmed by 8 bases and J by 7 bases, leaving 18 bases between them. CDR3 nucleotides: TGTGCCAGCGGAGAGGGTGACAGGCTGAACATTCAGTACTTC. Its translation: CASGEGDRLNIQYF.

Worth noting for this clonotype: A single base separates this from a much larger clone, so it may be a read error. The V call is TRBV20-1, the J call TRBJ1-6; D not resolved. Germline assignment: CDR1 DFQATT and CDR2 SNEGSKA (reference sequence). The CDR3 length is 17 residues. The DNA for the CDR3 is TGCTGTGCTAGAGATGAGGACCGATTCTCCTATAATTCACCCCTCCACTTT. Translating it yields CCARDEDRFSYNSPLHF.

This clonotype was seen many times. The V gene is TRBV7-2, the J gene TRBJ1-5, with 7 nucleotides matching TRBD1. This CDR3 contains 13 residues. V dropped 1 base and J dropped 7; count of bases not matched to a gene: 1. Germline CDR1 and CDR2: SGHTA and FQGNSA. The CDR3 DNA reads as TGTGCCAGCAGCTTAGGGGACAGCCAGCCCCAGCATTTT. It codes for CASSLGDSQPQHF.

By proportion, this clonotype is medium-sized (0.01 to 0.1%). The V call is TRBV29-1, the J call TRBJ2-7; 9 positions agree with TRBD1. Germline values: CDR1 SQVTM, CDR2 ANQGSEA. With 0 bases clipped from V and 0 bases from J, the junction kept 6 bases outside the gene matches. This CDR3 spans 16 amino acids. The CDR3 here is CSVEEPRTGDSYEQYF. CDR3 in DNA: TGCAGCGTTGAAGAGCCTAGGACAGGGGACTCCTACGAGCAGTACTTC.

In this sample, this clonotype turned up many times. V and J are TRBV9 and TRBJ2-3; D is uncertain. This CDR3 spans 16 amino acids. Germline CDR1 and CDR2: SGDLS and YYNGEE. V lost 3 bases, J lost 1 base, and 15 bases lay in between. DNA for the CDR3: TGTGCCAGCAGCGACCGGAAGGACGTCGGCACAGATACGCAGTATTTT. It encodes CASSDRKDVGTDTQYF.

In its sample, this clonotype was seen many times. The CDR3 nucleotides are TGTGCCAGCAGTGAAGGACAGGGGTATTACAATGAGCAGTTCTTC. Protein sequence: CASSEGQGYYNEQFF. The rearrangement links TRBV12-3 or TRBV12-4 to TRBJ2-1; 9 positions agree with TRBD1. The CDR3 runs 15 residues. Trimming removed 5 bases from V and 4 bases from J; junction bases left unmatched: 6.

This clonotype came up many times. The rearrangement uses TRBV19 and TRBJ2-2; D is possibly TRBD2 (5 bases). Trimming stripped 2 bases from V and 2 bases from J, with 12 bases between. The V gene's germline CDR1 is LNHDA and CDR2 SQIVND (reference sequence). This CDR3 is built from 16 residues. Here the CDR3 DNA reads TGTGCCAGTAGTATATGGAGGCTGGATAACACCGGGGAGCTGTTTTTT. Translating gives CASSIWRLDNTGELFF.

This clonotype was counted ten times or more. The V call is TRBV6-2 or TRBV6-3, the J call TRBJ2-5, with D uncertain. Germline CDR1 and CDR2: MNHEY and SVGEGT. With 10 bases removed from V and 4 bases from J, the gap between germline ends came to 10 bases. The CDR3 is made up of 11 amino acids. CDR3 sequence reads: CAIGAGETQYF. In DNA, the CDR3 is TGTGCCATCGGCGCCGGAGAGACCCAGTACTTC.

This clonotype was detected ten times or more. The genes are TRBV24-1 and TRBJ2-1, with a tentative D call TRBD1 (6 bases). CDR1 is KGHDR, CDR2 SFDVKD, per germline. V lost 10 bases, J lost 5 bases, and 17 bases lay in between. The CDR3 extends over 14 amino acids. CDR3 loop: CATAGRGKDNEQFF. CDR3 sequence (DNA): TGTGCCACAGCAGGCAGGGGTAAGGACAATGAGCAGTTCTTC.

This clonotype was detected many times. The chain employs TRBV7-2 and TRBJ2-3; no reliable D call. This CDR3 region has 13 residues. CDR1 and CDR2 (germline): SGHTA, FQGNSA. V gave up 5 bases and J gave up 2 bases, with 8 bases separating them. CDR3 DNA sequence: TGTGCCAGCAGCGGCGCAAACACAGATACGCAGTATTTT. This encodes CASSGANTDTQYF.

This clonotype appeared many times. J is TRBJ2-2 and V is TRBV20-1; a possible D gene is TRBD1 (5 bases). Germline V gene sequence: CDR1 DFQATT, CDR2 SNEGSKA (reference sequence). Trimming left V 3 bases short and J 4 bases short, with 15 bases between. This CDR3 has 15 residues. This CDR3 reads CSARTAMGSTGELFF. CDR3 in DNA: TGCAGTGCTAGGACAGCCATGGGGTCCACCGGGGAGCTGTTTTTT.

This clonotype was counted ten times or more. V is TRBV18 and J is TRBJ2-1; 7 nucleotides align to TRBD2. Looked up from germline, CDR1 is KGHSH and CDR2 is LQKENI. CDR3 length: 17 amino acids. J was trimmed by 8 bases and V by 0 bases; bases with no gene match: 13. The DNA of the CDR3 is TGTGCCAGCTCACCACCGGTGGCGGGAGCTCAGCAGGATGAGCAGTTCTTC. It codes for CASSPPVAGAQQDEQFF.

A word on this clonotype: A clone one base away is much larger, so this may be a read error. The J gene is TRBJ2-1, the V gene TRBV6-2 or TRBV6-3; D ambiguous. Trimming shortened V by 10 bases and J by 8 bases, and 12 bases separated the two germline ends. CDR1 and CDR2 from the germline V gene are MNHEY and SVGEGT. This CDR3 is 11 amino acids long. CDR3 residues: CAISQVDEQFF. The CDR3 DNA is TGTGCCATCAGCCAAGTCGATGAGCAGTTCTTC.